This T cell receptor beta chain comes out of a study of blood T cell repertoires in COVID-19. The V gene's germline CDR1 is SGHNT and CDR2 YYREEE (reference sequence). The CDR3 runs 12 residues. Trimming left V 0 bases short and J 4 bases short, with 4 bases between. Sequencing used immunoSEQ multiplex PCR; TCRdb keeps in-frame clones, though not all of them. The sample yields roughly 220,000 clones, 88% seen once. The genes are TRBV5-4 and TRBJ1-2; D remains ambiguous. The receptor's source is a woman in her forties or fifties with acute COVID-19. Input material: PBMCs or T cells enriched from blood (not recorded which). CDR3 region: CASSLAGYGYTF. CDR3 in DNA: TGTGCCAGCAGCTTGGCAGGCTATGGCTACACCTTC.